This T cell receptor beta chain is drawn from a study of response to subunit inactivated influenza vaccine. MiXCR was run by TCRdb on the RT-PCR reads, yielding one entry per CDR3 protein. This table holds around 490,000 distinct CDR3 sequences, roughly 8.2% found once. This clonotype was counted only a few times. CDR1 is MDHEN, CDR2 SYDVKM, per germline. Trimming cost V 5 bases and J 3 bases; bases outside gene matches: 4. The CDR3 has 16 residues. The gene calls are TRBV28 and TRBJ2-1, with TRBD2 matching over 13 bases. The source of this sequence is a man between 50 and 69 years old who received an inactivated influenza vaccine. The sequencing used PBMCs from blood, collected less than 25 months after vaccination. The CDR3 reads CASSPGLAGIYNEQFF. CDR3 sequence (DNA): TGTGCCAGCAGTCCGGGACTAGCGGGAATCTACAATGAGCAGTTCTTC.